This T cell receptor beta chain was found in a study of T-cell reconstitution after alpha-beta-depleted transplantation in children. Findings of the study overall: Reported findings indicate that, about two months after transplant, alpha-beta T cells came from several hundred expanded clones, which were derived from non-depleted graft cells. Surviving recipient T cells and thymic progenitors produced the high day-60 TCRbeta diversity seen in some patients. T-cell numbers and diversity, one year after transplant, stemmed largely from T cells that were newly produced.

At least ten counts were recorded for this clonotype. The antigen remains unidentified. As it was prepared, the TCRbeta library received unique molecular identifiers. MiXCR was run by TCRdb on the PCR reads, yielding one entry per CDR3 protein. The sample shows roughly 340,000 distinct CDR3 sequences, about 16% of them seen only once. This sample comprised PBMCs, mostly from graft donor cells, obtained 360 days after TCRalphabeta/CD19-depleted stem cell transplant. The TCR originated in a male patient between 2 and 15 years old who had a stem cell transplant for acute lymphoblastic leukemia, so the T cells may come from the graft donor.

The CDR3 DNA is TGTGCCAGCAGACGGGCCCGATTCACAGATACGCAGTATTTT. Amino acid sequence: CASRRARFTDTQYF. The rearrangement links TRBV12-3 or TRBV12-4 to TRBJ2-3, with D hard to call. With 6 bases removed from V and 2 bases from J, the gap between germline ends came to 12 bases. The CDR3 extends over 14 amino acids.